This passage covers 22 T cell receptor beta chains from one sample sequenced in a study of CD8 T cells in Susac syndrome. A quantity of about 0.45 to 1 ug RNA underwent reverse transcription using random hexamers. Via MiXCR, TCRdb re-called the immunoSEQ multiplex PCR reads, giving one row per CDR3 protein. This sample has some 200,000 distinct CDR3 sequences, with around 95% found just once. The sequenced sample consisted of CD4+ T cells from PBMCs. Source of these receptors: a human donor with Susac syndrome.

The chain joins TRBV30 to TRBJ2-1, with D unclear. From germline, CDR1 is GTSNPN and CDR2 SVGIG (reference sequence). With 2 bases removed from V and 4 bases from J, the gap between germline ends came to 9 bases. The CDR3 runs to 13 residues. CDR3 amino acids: CAWSTALYNEQFF. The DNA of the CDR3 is TGTGCCTGGAGTACTGCCCTTTACAATGAGCAGTTCTTC. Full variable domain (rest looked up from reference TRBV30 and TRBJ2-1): SQTIHQWPATLVQPVGSPLSLECTVEGTSNPNLYWYRQAAGRGLQLLFYSVGIGQISSEVPQNLSASRPQDRQFILSSKKLLLSDSGFYLCAWSTALYNEQFFGPGTRLTVL.

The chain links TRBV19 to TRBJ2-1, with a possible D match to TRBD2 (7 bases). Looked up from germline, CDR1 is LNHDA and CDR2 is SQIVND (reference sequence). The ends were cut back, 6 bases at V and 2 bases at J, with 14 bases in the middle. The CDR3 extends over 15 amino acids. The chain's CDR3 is CASRWSGDTYNEQFF. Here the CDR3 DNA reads TGTGCCAGTAGATGGAGCGGGGACACCTACAATGAGCAGTTCTTC.

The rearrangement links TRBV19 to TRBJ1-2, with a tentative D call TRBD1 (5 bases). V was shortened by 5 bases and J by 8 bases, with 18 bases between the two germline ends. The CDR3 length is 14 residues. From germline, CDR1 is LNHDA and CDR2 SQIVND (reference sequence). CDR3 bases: TGTGCCAGTAGTCCGGCGAGGGGCGCGGGAGGCTACACCTTC. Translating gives CASSPARGAGGYTF.

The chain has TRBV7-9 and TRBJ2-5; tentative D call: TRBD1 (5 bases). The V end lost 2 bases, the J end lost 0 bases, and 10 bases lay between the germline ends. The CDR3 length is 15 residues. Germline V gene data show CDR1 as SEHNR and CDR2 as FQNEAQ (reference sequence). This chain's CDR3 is CASSLIRRDQETQYF. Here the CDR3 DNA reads TGTGCCAGCAGCTTAATCCGCAGGGACCAAGAGACCCAGTACTTC.

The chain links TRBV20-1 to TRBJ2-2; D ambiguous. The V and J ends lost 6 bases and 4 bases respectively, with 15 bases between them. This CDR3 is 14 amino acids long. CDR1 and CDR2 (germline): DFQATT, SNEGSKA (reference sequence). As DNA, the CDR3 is TGCAGTGCGCCTCCGGCATGGGGCACCGGGGAGCTGTTTTTT. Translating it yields CSAPPAWGTGELFF.

Here the CDR3 reads CASSSGGAAYNEQFF. The CDR3 DNA sequence: TGTGCCAGCAGCTCCGGGGGGGCCGCGTACAATGAGCAGTTCTTC. The V call is TRBV6-5, the J call TRBJ2-1, with 8 bases aligning to TRBD2. The CDR3 contains 15 residues. The V gene's germline CDR1 is MNHEY and CDR2 SVGAGI. After removal of 6 bases from V and 4 bases from J, the junction contained 8 bases not matched to a gene.

The CDR3 DNA reads as TGTGCCAGCAGCCCAGGGGACAGATGGATTTACGAGCAGTACTTC. Encoded protein: CASSPGDRWIYEQYF. The chain couples TRBV7-9 to TRBJ2-7; 7 nucleotides agree with TRBD1. V shed 5 bases and J 4 bases; nucleotides not matched to a gene: 11. The CDR3 has 15 residues. The germline V gene encodes CDR1 SEHNR and CDR2 FQNEAQ (reference sequence). Looking up the rest from reference TRBV7-9 and TRBJ2-7 gives the full variable domain: DTGVSQNPRHKITKRGQNVTFRCDPISEHNRLYWYRQTLGQGPEFLTYFQNEAQLEKSRLLSDRFSAERPKGSFSTLEIQRTEQGDSAMYLCASSPGDRWIYEQYFGPGTRLTVT.

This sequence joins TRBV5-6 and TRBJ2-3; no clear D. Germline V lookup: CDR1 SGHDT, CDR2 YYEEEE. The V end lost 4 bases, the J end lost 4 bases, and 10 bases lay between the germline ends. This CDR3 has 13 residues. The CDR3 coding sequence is TGTGCCAGCAGCACCAGCCGATCAGATACGCAGTATTTT. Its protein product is CASSTSRSDTQYF. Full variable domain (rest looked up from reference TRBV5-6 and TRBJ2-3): DAGVTQSPTHLIKTRGQQVTLRCSPKSGHDTVSWYQQALGQGPQFIFQYYEEEERQRGNFPDRFSGHQFPNYSSELNVNALLLGDSALYLCASSTSRSDTQYFGPGTRLTVL.

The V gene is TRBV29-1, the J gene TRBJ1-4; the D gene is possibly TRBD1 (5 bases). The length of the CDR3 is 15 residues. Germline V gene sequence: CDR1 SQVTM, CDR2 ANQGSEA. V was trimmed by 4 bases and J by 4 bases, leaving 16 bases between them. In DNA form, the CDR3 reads TGCAGCGTTGTACGATATGGGGGAGGTAATGAAAAACTGTTTTTT. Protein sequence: CSVVRYGGGNEKLFF.

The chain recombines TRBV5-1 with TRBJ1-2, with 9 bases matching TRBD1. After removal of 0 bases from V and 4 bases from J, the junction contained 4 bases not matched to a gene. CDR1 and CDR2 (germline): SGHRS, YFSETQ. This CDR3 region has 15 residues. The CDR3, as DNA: TGCGCCAGCAGCTTGGCGGGGACAGGGCTCTATGGCTACACCTTC. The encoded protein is CASSLAGTGLYGYTF.

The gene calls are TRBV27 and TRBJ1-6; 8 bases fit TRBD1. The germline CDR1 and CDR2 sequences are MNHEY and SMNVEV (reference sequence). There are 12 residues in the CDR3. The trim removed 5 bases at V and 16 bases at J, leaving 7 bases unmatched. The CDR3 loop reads CASSPLQGDLHF. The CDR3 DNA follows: TGTGCCAGCAGTCCCCTACAGGGGGATCTCCACTTT.

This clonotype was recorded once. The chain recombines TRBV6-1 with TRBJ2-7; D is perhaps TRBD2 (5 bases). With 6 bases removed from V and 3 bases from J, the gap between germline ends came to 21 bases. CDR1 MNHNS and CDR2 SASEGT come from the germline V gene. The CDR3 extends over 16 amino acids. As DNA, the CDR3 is TGTGCCAGCAGGCCGCCCCGCGGGCAAGAAGGCTACGAGCAGTACTTC. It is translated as CASRPPRGQEGYEQYF.

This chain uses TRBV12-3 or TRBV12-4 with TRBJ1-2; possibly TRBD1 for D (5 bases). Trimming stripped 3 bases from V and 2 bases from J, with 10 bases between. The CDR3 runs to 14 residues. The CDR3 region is CASSFAGRNYGYTF. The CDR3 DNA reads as TGTGCCAGCAGTTTCGCAGGGCGGAACTATGGCTACACCTTC.

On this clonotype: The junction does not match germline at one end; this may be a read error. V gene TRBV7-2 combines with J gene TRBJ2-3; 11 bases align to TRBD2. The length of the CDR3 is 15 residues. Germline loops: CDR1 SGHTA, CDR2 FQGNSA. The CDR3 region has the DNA TGTGCCAGCAGCCTAGCGGGGGGTCAGGGAGATACGCAGTATTTT. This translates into CASSLAGGQGDTQYF.

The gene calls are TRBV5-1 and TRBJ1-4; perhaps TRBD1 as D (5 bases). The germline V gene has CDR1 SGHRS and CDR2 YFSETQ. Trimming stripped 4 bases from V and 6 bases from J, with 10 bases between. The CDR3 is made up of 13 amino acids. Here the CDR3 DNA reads TGCGCCAGCAGCAGAACCAGGGATGAAAAACTGTTTTTT. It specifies CASSRTRDEKLFF.

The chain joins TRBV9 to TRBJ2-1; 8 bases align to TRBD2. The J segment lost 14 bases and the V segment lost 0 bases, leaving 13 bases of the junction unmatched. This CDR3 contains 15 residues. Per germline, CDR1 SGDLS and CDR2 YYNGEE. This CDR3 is CASSVGLGFAGGEFF. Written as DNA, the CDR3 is TGTGCCAGCAGCGTAGGTCTCGGCTTTGCGGGGGGAGAGTTCTTC.

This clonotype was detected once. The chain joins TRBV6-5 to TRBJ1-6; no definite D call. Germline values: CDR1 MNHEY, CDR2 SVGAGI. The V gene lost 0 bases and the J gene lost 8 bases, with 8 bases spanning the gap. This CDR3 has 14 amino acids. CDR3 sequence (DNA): TGTGCCAGCAGTTACTCGACAAGGGATTCACCCCTCCACTTT. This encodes CASSYSTRDSPLHF.

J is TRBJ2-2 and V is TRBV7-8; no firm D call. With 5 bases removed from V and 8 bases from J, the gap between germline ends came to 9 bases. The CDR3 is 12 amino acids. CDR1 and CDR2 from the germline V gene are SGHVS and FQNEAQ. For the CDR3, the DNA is TGTGCCAGCAGCCCTCACCTGGGGGAGCTGTTTTTT. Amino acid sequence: CASSPHLGELFF.

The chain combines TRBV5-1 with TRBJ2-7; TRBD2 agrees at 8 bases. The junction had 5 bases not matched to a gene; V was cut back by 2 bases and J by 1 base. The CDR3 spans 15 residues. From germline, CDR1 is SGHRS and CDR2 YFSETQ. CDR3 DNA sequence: TGCGCCAGCAGCTTTGGCGGGGGGAGGTCCTACGAGCAGTACTTC. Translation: CASSFGGGRSYEQYF.

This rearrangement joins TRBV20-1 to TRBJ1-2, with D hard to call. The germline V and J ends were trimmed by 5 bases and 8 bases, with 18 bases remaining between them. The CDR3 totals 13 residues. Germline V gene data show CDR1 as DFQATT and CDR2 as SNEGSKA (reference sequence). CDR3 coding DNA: TGCAGTGCTCCCGAAGTCCGGGGAACGGGCTACACCTTC. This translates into CSAPEVRGTGYTF.

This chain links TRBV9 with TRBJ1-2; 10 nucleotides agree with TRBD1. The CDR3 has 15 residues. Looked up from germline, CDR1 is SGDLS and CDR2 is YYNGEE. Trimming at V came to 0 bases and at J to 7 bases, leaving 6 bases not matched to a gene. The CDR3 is CASSVEGTGEGGYTF. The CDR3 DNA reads TGTGCCAGCAGCGTAGAGGGGACAGGGGAAGGTGGCTACACCTTC.

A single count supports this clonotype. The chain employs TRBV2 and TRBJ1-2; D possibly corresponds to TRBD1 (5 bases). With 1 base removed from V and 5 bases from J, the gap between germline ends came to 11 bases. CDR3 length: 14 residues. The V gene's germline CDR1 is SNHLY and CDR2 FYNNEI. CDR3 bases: TGTGCCAGCAGTGAAGGCAGGGCCACTTATGGCTACACCTTC. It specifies CASSEGRATYGYTF.